One and the same sample provided the 27 T cell receptor beta chains below, sequenced in a study of shared clonotypes between healthy human individuals. Assay used: immunoSEQ multiplex PCR; TCRdb lists only in-frame clones, some missing. This repertoire shows roughly 1,000,000 clones, about four fifths found once; its top ten account for 0.5% to 0.65%. Sequences were obtained from memory CD4+ T cells from PBMCs. Stated subset: CD45RA-negative fraction. The receptors were sampled from a man aged 18 to 30 in good health. Some clones in this sample may be carry-over from other donors' samples.

The rearrangement links TRBV7-2 to TRBJ1-2, with a possible D match to TRBD1 (6 bases). The CDR3 has 13 residues. The V gene lost 1 base and the J gene lost 7 bases, with 10 bases spanning the gap. CDR1 is SGHTA, CDR2 FQGNSA, per germline. CDR3 DNA sequence: TGTGCCAGCAGCTTAGAGGGGGACGGTGGCTACACCTTC. It is translated as CASSLEGDGGYTF. Variable domain in full (rest from reference TRBV7-2 and TRBJ1-2): GAGVSQSPSNKVTEKGKDVELRCDPISGHTALYWYRQSLGQGLEFLIYFQGNSAPDKSGLPSDRFSAERTGGSVSTLTIQRTQQEDSAVYLCASSLEGDGGYTFGSGTRLTVV.

The rearrangement links TRBV7-9 to TRBJ1-4, with 9 bases that match TRBD1. V lost 5 bases to trimming and J lost 5 bases; unmatched junction nucleotides: 3. The CDR3 consists of 14 residues. CDR1 SEHNR and CDR2 FQNEAQ come from the germline V gene (reference sequence). The CDR3 DNA reads TGTGCCAGCAGCACAGGACAGGGGAATGAAAAACTGTTTTTT. As protein: CASSTGQGNEKLFF.

This clone was recorded only once. The gene calls are TRBV6-5 and TRBJ1-5; a weak D match, TRBD1 (6 bases). V shed 7 bases and J shed 7 bases, with 14 bases lying between them. CDR3 length: 13 residues. Germline values: CDR1 MNHEY, CDR2 SVGAGI. Here the CDR3 reads CASTQGLGQPQHF. The DNA for the CDR3 is TGTGCCAGCACCCAGGGGCTTGGGCAGCCCCAGCATTTT.

There are a few counts of this clone. This chain connects TRBV15 to TRBJ1-5, with D unresolved. The CDR3 contains 15 residues. Trimming cost V 2 bases and J 2 bases, with 10 bases left between them. Germline V lookup: CDR1 LNHNV, CDR2 YYDKDF (reference sequence). The CDR3 region is CATSRTPPGNQPQHF. DNA of the CDR3: TGTGCCACCAGCAGAACACCTCCGGGCAATCAGCCCCAGCATTTT.

The chain is built from TRBV5-1 and TRBJ2-2; D ambiguous. V lost 2 bases, J lost 5 bases, and 10 bases lay in between. This CDR3 has 14 amino acids. The V gene's germline CDR1 is SGHRS and CDR2 YFSETQ. In DNA, the CDR3 is TGCGCCAGCAGCTTCGGCAAGCTGACCGGGGAGCTGTTTTTT. Amino acid sequence: CASSFGKLTGELFF.

This chain connects TRBV6-6 to TRBJ2-5; 8 bases match TRBD1. Germline V gene data show CDR1 as MNHNY and CDR2 as SVGAGI (reference sequence). V dropped 6 bases and J dropped 4; count of bases not matched to a gene: 13. The CDR3 consists of 16 residues. The CDR3 reads CASSRRTGSYGETQYF. The CDR3 DNA reads as TGTGCCAGCAGCCGTAGGACAGGGAGTTACGGAGAGACCCAGTACTTC.

The chain couples TRBV27 to TRBJ2-2, with D unclear. The CDR3 extends over 12 amino acids. V was pared by 3 bases and J by 7 bases, with 6 bases between. The germline CDR1 and CDR2 sequences are MNHEY and SMNVEV (reference sequence). The CDR3 region has the DNA TGTGCCAGCAGTTTTCCGGGCGGGGAGCTGTTTTTT. It codes for CASSFPGGELFF.

This chain uses TRBV7-2 with TRBJ1-1; no clear D. CDR3 length: 13 residues. Trimming removed 2 bases at V and 7 bases at J, with 11 bases between. Germline assignment: CDR1 SGHTA and CDR2 FQGNSA. The CDR3 DNA reads as TGTGCCAGCAGCTTACCGGGCCCCGGTGAAGCTTTCTTT. As protein: CASSLPGPGEAFF.

The gene calls are TRBV11-3 and TRBJ2-7, with D maybe TRBD1 (6 bases). The CDR3 is made up of 14 amino acids. V dropped 5 bases and J dropped 5 bases, with 16 bases sitting between them. Germline V gene data show CDR1 as SGHNT and CDR2 as YENEEA. The CDR3 is CASSPSYRDHEQYF. CDR3 coding DNA: TGTGCCAGCAGCCCAAGTTACAGGGACCACGAGCAGTACTTC.

This clone was seen only once. The chain combines TRBV7-9 with TRBJ2-7, with 9 bases aligning to TRBD2. Losses at the gene ends were 8 bases for V and 6 bases for J; bases not matched to a gene: 8. The CDR3 loop spans 13 amino acids. CDR1 is SEHNR and CDR2 is FQNEAQ in the germline V gene (reference sequence). CDR3 sequence: CASRPSGTGEQYF. The CDR3 coding sequence is TGTGCCAGCCGGCCTAGCGGGACTGGCGAGCAGTACTTC. Combining the CDR3 with reference TRBV7-9 and TRBJ2-7 gives the whole variable domain DTGVSQNPRHKITKRGQNVTFRCDPISEHNRLYWYRQTLGQGPEFLTYFQNEAQLEKSRLLSDRFSAERPKGSFSTLEIQRTEQGDSAMYLCASRPSGTGEQYFGPGTRLTVT.

This chain uses TRBV27 with TRBJ1-2; TRBD1 is a possible D gene (5 bases). CDR1 is MNHEY and CDR2 is SMNVEV in the germline V gene (reference sequence). The CDR3 sequence is 17 residues long. Trimming took off 5 bases at V and 0 bases at J, with 19 bases between the two ends. DNA for the CDR3: TGTGCCAGCAGTCCAGGTGGAGCAGGGCCAGCTAACTATGGCTACACCTTC. Translating gives CASSPGGAGPANYGYTF.

This clone appeared a single time. The chain is built from TRBV7-6 and TRBJ2-1; 7 bases agree with TRBD2. V lost 2 bases, J lost 4 bases, and 5 bases stayed unmatched. The CDR3 covers 15 residues. Germline CDR1 and CDR2: SGHVS and FNYEAQ. CDR3: CASSLPSSGYNEQFF. The CDR3 DNA reads TGTGCCAGCAGCTTACCGTCTAGCGGTTACAATGAGCAGTTCTTC.

The chain employs TRBV6-5 and TRBJ2-7, with 10 bases fitting TRBD2. Germline lookup yields CDR1 MNHEY and CDR2 SVGAGI. CDR3 size: 15 residues. The junction had 9 bases not matched to a gene; V was cut back by 6 bases and J by 4 bases. The CDR3 sequence is CASSARSSGSYEQYF. The CDR3 nucleotides are TGTGCCAGCAGCGCTCGGTCTAGCGGGAGTTACGAGCAGTACTTC.

V gene TRBV27 combines with J gene TRBJ2-2; D gene uncertain. Trimming took 6 bases from V and 2 from J, leaving 10 bases between them. Germline V gives CDR1 MNHEY, CDR2 SMNVEV (reference sequence). The CDR3 contains 14 residues. The CDR3 reads CASRTTRNTGELFF. The CDR3 nucleotides are TGTGCCAGCAGAACGACGAGAAACACCGGGGAGCTGTTTTTT.

The chain employs TRBV28 and TRBJ1-5; D uncertain. The CDR3 sequence is 12 residues long. Germline V gene data show CDR1 as MDHEN and CDR2 as SYDVKM. Trimming removed 3 bases at V and 6 bases at J, with 6 bases between. CDR3 amino acids: CASSFLSQPQHF. The CDR3 DNA reads TGTGCCAGCAGTTTTCTCTCTCAGCCCCAGCATTTT. Full variable domain (remainder filled in from reference TRBV28 and TRBJ1-5): DVKVTQSSRYLVKRTGEKVFLECVQDMDHENMFWYRQDPGLGLRLIYFSYDVKMKEKGDIPEGYSVSREKKERFSLILESASTNQTSMYLCASSFLSQPQHFGDGTRLSIL.

The genes are TRBV4-2 and TRBJ2-1, with no clear D. CDR3 length: 13 residues. Germline values: CDR1 LGHNA, CDR2 YNFKEQ. V shed 4 bases and J shed 5 bases, with 9 bases lying between them. CDR3 loop: CASSLRRDNEQFF. CDR3 nucleotides: TGTGCCAGCAGCCTTCGACGGGACAATGAGCAGTTCTTC.

The rearrangement uses TRBV5-8 and TRBJ2-2; the D gene is possibly TRBD1 (6 bases). Germline assignment: CDR1 SGHTS and CDR2 YDEGEE. V was shortened by 6 bases and J by 0 bases, with 9 bases between the two germline ends. CDR3 length equals 14 residues. CDR3 sequence (DNA): TGTGCCAGCACCAGGGACACGAACACCGGGGAGCTGTTTTTT. It yields the protein CASTRDTNTGELFF.

The V call is TRBV19, the J call TRBJ1-1; no definite D call. Germline V CDR1 and CDR2: LNHDA, SQIVND (reference sequence). The CDR3 loop spans 13 amino acids. Trimming removed 8 bases from V and 6 bases from J, with 16 bases in between. Here the CDR3 reads CASQRPPGAEAFF. CDR3 sequence (DNA): TGTGCCAGTCAACGCCCACCAGGCGCTGAAGCTTTCTTT.

The chain recombines TRBV7-9 with TRBJ2-7; possibly TRBD2 for D (6 bases). V shed 7 bases and J shed 4 bases, with 11 bases lying between them. CDR3 size: 12 residues. CDR1 and CDR2 (germline): SEHNR, FQNEAQ (reference sequence). The CDR3 is CASTRSGYEQYF. The DNA of the CDR3 is TGTGCCAGCACCCGTAGCGGTTACGAGCAGTACTTC.

This clone was counted a single time. The V gene is TRBV5-1, the J gene TRBJ2-7, with TRBD1 matching 7 bases. This CDR3 has 12 residues. Germline V gene lookup returns CDR1 SGHRS and CDR2 YFSETQ. V dropped 4 bases and J dropped 5; count of bases not matched to a gene: 3. CDR3 region: CASSPQGDEQYF. As DNA, the CDR3 is TGCGCCAGCAGCCCCCAGGGGGACGAGCAGTACTTC.

This sequence joins TRBV28 and TRBJ2-3, with D possibly TRBD2 on 5 matching bases. V lost 8 bases to trimming and J lost 6 bases, with 9 bases between them. The CDR3 runs to 11 residues. Germline CDR1 and CDR2: MDHEN and SYDVKM. CDR3 sequence: CASRGWDTQYF. CDR3 in DNA: TGTGCCAGCCGAGGGTGGGATACGCAGTATTTT.

The V call is TRBV7-9, the J call TRBJ2-7, with TRBD2 as a possible D gene (5 bases). This CDR3 region has 17 residues. Trimming took off 4 bases at V and 2 bases at J, with 21 bases between the two ends. From germline, CDR1 is SEHNR and CDR2 FQNEAQ (reference sequence). DNA for the CDR3: TGTGCCAGCAGCTCCAACCATTTAGCGTTTGGGACCTACGAGCAGTACTTC. It encodes CASSSNHLAFGTYEQYF.

This clone was seen repeatedly, ten times or more. Distinct nucleotide sequences in the sample also encode this CDR3. The rearrangement links TRBV7-2 to TRBJ2-7; 9 positions agree with TRBD2. Looked up from germline, CDR1 is SGHTA and CDR2 is FQGNSA. V shed 4 bases, J shed 0 bases, and the junction held 4 bases outside the gene matches. CDR3 length equals 15 residues. The CDR3 protein is CASSSTSGRSYEQYF. Written as DNA, the CDR3 is TGTGCCAGCAGCTCCACTAGCGGGCGCTCCTACGAGCAGTACTTC. Full variable domain (missing parts from reference TRBV7-2 and TRBJ2-7): GAGVSQSPSNKVTEKGKDVELRCDPISGHTALYWYRQSLGQGLEFLIYFQGNSAPDKSGLPSDRFSAERTGGSVSTLTIQRTQQEDSAVYLCASSSTSGRSYEQYFGPGTRLTVT.

V usage is TRBV6-5 and J usage is TRBJ1-1; no clear D gene. CDR1 MNHEY and CDR2 SVGAGI come from the germline V gene. The CDR3 loop spans 14 amino acids. Trimming left V 7 bases short and J 6 bases short, with 18 bases between. In nucleotides, the CDR3 is TGTGCCAGCAAACCAAACGGGTTCAGCGCTGAAGCTTTCTTT. It encodes CASKPNGFSAEAFF.

The chain joins TRBV7-3 to TRBJ2-5; D may match TRBD1 or TRBD2 (5 bases each). Per the germline V gene, CDR1 is SGHTA and CDR2 is FQGTGA. CDR3 length equals 13 residues. Deletions cut 5 bases from V and 4 bases from J, with 11 bases between. The DNA for the CDR3 is TGTGCCAGCAGCCCTGGGGGTACAGAGACCCAGTACTTC. Protein: CASSPGGTETQYF.

Points on this clone: A read error may explain this, as a much larger clone is one base away. This chain connects TRBV11-2 to TRBJ2-5; no reliable D call. This CDR3 contains 12 residues. V was clipped by 1 base and J by 3 bases, with 3 bases between them. CDR1 SGHAT and CDR2 FQNNGV come from the germline V gene. CDR3 residues: CASSLVEETQYF. The CDR3 DNA reads as TGTGCCAGCAGCTTAGTGGAAGAGACCCAGTACTTC. Full variable domain (missing parts from reference TRBV11-2 and TRBJ2-5): EAGVAQSPRYKIIEKRQSVAFWCNPISGHATLYWYQQILGQGPKLLIQFQNNGVVDDSQLPKDRFSAERLKGVDSTLKIQPAKLEDSAVYLCASSLVEETQYFGPGTRLLVL.

This clone was seen once. V usage is TRBV4-2 and J usage is TRBJ2-3; 8 bases match TRBD2. The CDR3 spans 15 residues. The germline V gene has CDR1 LGHNA and CDR2 YNFKEQ. Unmatched junction bases numbered 5, after V lost 0 bases and J lost 6 bases. The CDR3 coding sequence is TGTGCCAGCAGCCAAGACGGGTTAGCGGGGGATACGCAGTATTTT. Translated: CASSQDGLAGDTQYF.